This TCR beta chain was identified during a study of T cell changes during pregnancy in multiple sclerosis. TCRdb's copy holds only in-frame clones and misses some; the assay was immunoSEQ multiplex PCR. The data hold 55,000 to 75,000 clones, with roughly nine tenths observed a single time. The J segment lost 0 bases and the V segment lost 5 bases, leaving 6 bases of the junction unmatched. From germline, CDR1 is LNHDA and CDR2 SQIVND (reference sequence). The CDR3 contains 15 residues. The rearrangement links TRBV19 to TRBJ1-1; TRBD1 matches 7 bases. The specimen was peripheral blood, collected after pregnancy. The sequence was obtained from a female donor with multiple sclerosis, enrolled in a pregnancy study. CDR3 nucleotide sequence: TGTGCCAGTAGTGGTTTAAGGGGGCTGAACACTGAAGCTTTCTTT. Its protein product is CASSGLRGLNTEAFF.